This TCR beta chain was retrieved from a study of neurological immune-mediated disorders. General study findings and limits: The study found the most TCR clonal expansion in HTLV-1-associated myelopathy and the least in multiple sclerosis, below healthy controls. No CDR3 amino acid sequences were shared by expanded clones across subjects, suggesting private repertoires in all groups.

cDNA synthesis was performed by 5'RACE with 10-nucleotide random UMIs. TCRdb redid the calling of the 5' RACE reads with MiXCR, one entry per CDR3 protein. The table has around 70,000 distinct CDR3 sequences, around 5% seen once. Many counts were recorded for this clonotype. The antigen is undetermined. V shed 3 bases and J shed 7 bases, with 9 bases lying between them. This CDR3 is 11 amino acids long. CDR1 is DFQATT and CDR2 is SNEGSKA in the germline V gene (reference sequence). The sequenced material came from PBMCs. This TCR came from a man between 18 and 29 years old with multiple sclerosis. This chain joins TRBV20-1 and TRBJ1-1; D remains ambiguous. CDR3 sequence (DNA): TGCAGTGCTAGGGTCCACGGTGAAGCTTTCTTT. This codes for CSARVHGEAFF.